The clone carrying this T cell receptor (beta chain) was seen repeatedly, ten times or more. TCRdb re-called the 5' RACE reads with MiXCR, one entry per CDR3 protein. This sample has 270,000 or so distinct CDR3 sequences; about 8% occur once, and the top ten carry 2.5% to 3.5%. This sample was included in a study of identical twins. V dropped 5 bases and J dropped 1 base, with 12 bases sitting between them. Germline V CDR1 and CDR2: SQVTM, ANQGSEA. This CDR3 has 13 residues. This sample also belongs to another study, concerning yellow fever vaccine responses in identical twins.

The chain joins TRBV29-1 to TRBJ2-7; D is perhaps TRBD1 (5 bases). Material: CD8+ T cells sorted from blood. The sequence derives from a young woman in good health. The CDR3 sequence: CSVNPGNSYEQYF. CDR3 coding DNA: TGCAGCGTTAACCCAGGGAATTCCTACGAGCAGTACTTC.